The present T cell receptor beta chain was sequenced within a study of shared T cell receptors in the human thymus. V was trimmed by 2 bases and J by 4 bases, leaving 8 bases between them. CDR3 size: 14 residues. Germline V gene sequence: CDR1 MNHNS, CDR2 SASEGT. This clone was detected only a few times. The data were produced by immunoSEQ multiplex PCR, yet TCRdb's version contains in-frame clones alone and is incomplete. The sample shows 600,000 to 900,000 clones, roughly 85% of them seen only once. These sequences were also reported in another study, on human thymus T cells. According to that study: Corrective surgery for congenital heart defects was being performed on the healthy Finnish infants who served as donors. Resections from corrective heart surgery supplied the thymus tissue. An apparent bias in V and J gene usage was seen in thymic and blood repertoires. Related studies found that unrelated individuals share highly overlapping thymic repertoires.

Specimen: thymocytes. The receptor's source is a girl less than two years old with a congenital heart defect. The V call is TRBV6-1, the J call TRBJ2-2; D may be TRBD1 (6 bases). CDR3 coding DNA: TGTGCCAGCAGTGAAACAGGGTTCACCGGGGAGCTGTTTTTT. This translates into CASSETGFTGELFF.